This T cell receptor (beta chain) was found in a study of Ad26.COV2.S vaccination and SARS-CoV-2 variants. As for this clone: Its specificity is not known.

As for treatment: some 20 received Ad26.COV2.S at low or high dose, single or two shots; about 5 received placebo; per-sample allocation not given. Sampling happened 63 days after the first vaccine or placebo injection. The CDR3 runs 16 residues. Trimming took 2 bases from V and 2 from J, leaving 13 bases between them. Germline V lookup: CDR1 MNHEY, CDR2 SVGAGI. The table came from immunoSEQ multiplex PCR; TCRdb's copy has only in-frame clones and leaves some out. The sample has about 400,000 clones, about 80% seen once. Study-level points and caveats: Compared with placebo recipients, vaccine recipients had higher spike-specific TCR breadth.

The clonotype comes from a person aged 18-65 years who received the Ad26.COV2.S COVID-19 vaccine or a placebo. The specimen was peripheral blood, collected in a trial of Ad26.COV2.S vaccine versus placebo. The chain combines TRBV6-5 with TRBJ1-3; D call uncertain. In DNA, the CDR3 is TGTGCCAGCAGTTACGGACGGAAGATACCTGGAAACACCATATATTTT. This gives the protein CASSYGRKIPGNTIYF.